Below, 22 T cell receptor beta chains from the same sample are listed, as sequenced in a study of CD8+CD57+ T cells in acquired aplastic anemia. Profiling that covered TCR beta VDJ and CDR3 relied on genomic DNA as its template. TCRdb reprocessed the reads with MiXCR, giving one entry per CDR3 protein. This table has some 150,000 distinct CDR3 sequences, around 41% appearing once. The sequenced sample consisted of sorted CD4+, CD8+, or CD8+CD57+ T cells (not recorded which) from PBMCs. All receptors derive from a human donor in good health, serving as a control.

This clonotype was counted at least ten times. V and J are TRBV7-9 and TRBJ1-5; no reliable D call. Germline lookup yields CDR1 SEHNR and CDR2 FQNEAQ (reference sequence). The CDR3 is 15 residues long. Trimming shortened V by 3 bases and J by 7 bases, and 16 bases separated the two germline ends. The CDR3 here is CASSLSQASGQPQHF. CDR3 DNA sequence: TGTGCCAGCAGCTTGAGCCAGGCCTCCGGCCAGCCCCAGCATTTT.

This clonotype was seen more than once but under ten times. This chain connects TRBV11-3 to TRBJ2-7; a weak D match, TRBD1 (5 bases). In germline, CDR1 is SGHNT, CDR2 YENEEA. V shed 6 bases and J shed 4 bases, with 22 bases lying between them. CDR3 length: 16 residues. CDR3 sequence reads: CASSGRGSLSRYEQYF. CDR3 in DNA: TGTGCCAGCAGTGGAAGGGGAAGTCTTTCTAGGTACGAGCAGTACTTC.

This clonotype was counted only a few times. The chain combines TRBV7-3 with TRBJ1-6; D is perhaps TRBD1 (6 bases). V lost 2 bases to trimming and J lost 10 bases, with 12 bases between them. Germline-derived CDR1 and CDR2 are SGHTA and FQGTGA. This CDR3 has 14 amino acids. The CDR3 DNA reads as TGTGCCAGCAGCTTAGGGGGCACGGCCTCACCCCTCCACTTT. Amino acids: CASSLGGTASPLHF.

The rearrangement links TRBV19 to TRBJ2-2; tentative D call: TRBD1 (6 bases). In germline, CDR1 is LNHDA, CDR2 SQIVND (reference sequence). The CDR3 covers 14 residues. The V end lost 3 bases, the J end lost 8 bases, and 13 bases lay between the germline ends. The CDR3 coding sequence is TGTGCCAGTAGTATGCCGCAGGGGACAGGGGAGCTGTTTTTT. It translates to CASSMPQGTGELFF.

This clonotype was found a few times. The V gene is TRBV3-1, the J gene TRBJ2-3; weak D call: TRBD1 (5 bases). V lost 2 bases and J 3 bases, leaving 15 bases between the germline ends. The CDR3 totals 16 residues. Germline loops: CDR1 LGHDT, CDR2 YNNKEL (reference sequence). The chain's CDR3 is CASSQFGRVRTDTQYF. The CDR3, as DNA: TGTGCCAGCAGCCAATTCGGCAGGGTTCGGACAGATACGCAGTATTTT.

The CDR3 sequence is CATSAGQGTDTQYF. The DNA for the CDR3 is TGTGCCACCAGTGCTGGACAGGGCACAGATACGCAGTATTTT. J is TRBJ2-3 and V is TRBV24-1; TRBD1 matches 7 bases. Losses at the gene ends were 5 bases for V and 1 base for J; bases not matched to a gene: 2. In germline, CDR1 is KGHDR, CDR2 SFDVKD. This CDR3 comprises 14 residues.

With regard to this clonotype: The missing conserved phenylalanine or tryptophan at the end of this CDR3 makes a read error likely. This rearrangement joins TRBV13 to TRBJ2-1; weak D call: TRBD2 (5 bases). The length of the CDR3 is 16 residues. CDR1 PRHDT and CDR2 FYEKMQ come from the germline V gene (reference sequence). With 4 bases removed from V and 2 bases from J, the gap between germline ends came to 15 bases. CDR3 nucleotides: TGTGCCAGCAGCTCCCGCGGGCCTAAAGCCTACAATGAGCAGTTCCTC. Protein product: CASSSRGPKAYNEQFL.

This clonotype was picked up many times. The chain carries TRBV12-3 or TRBV12-4 and TRBJ1-6; D perhaps matches TRBD1 (5 bases). The CDR3 runs 14 residues. The V end lost 5 bases, the J end lost 9 bases, and 14 bases lay between the germline ends. The CDR3 DNA is TGTGCCAGCAGTCCCGCCGGGGGGGGTTCACCCCTCCACTTT. Translated, it gives CASSPAGGGSPLHF.

This clonotype showed up many times. The V and J genes are TRBV28 and TRBJ2-1, with D perhaps being TRBD1 or TRBD2 (5 bases each). Germline values: CDR1 MDHEN, CDR2 SYDVKM. V was shortened by 6 bases and J by 3 bases, with 15 bases between the two germline ends. The CDR3 has 15 amino acids. The CDR3 reads CASSTFGAGYNEQFF. The CDR3 DNA is TGTGCCAGCAGCACTTTCGGGGCGGGCTACAATGAGCAGTTCTTC.

The rearrangement uses TRBV2 and TRBJ1-5, with D perhaps matching TRBD1 (5 bases). This CDR3 contains 15 residues. CDR1 is SNHLY, CDR2 FYNNEI, per germline. Trimming pared 7 bases from V and 0 bases from J, leaving 13 bases between. CDR3 nucleotides: TGTGCCAGCAACCTGGGGGATCTTAGCAATCAGCCCCAGCATTTT. Encoded protein: CASNLGDLSNQPQHF. The complete variable domain, with remaining parts taken from reference TRBV2 and TRBJ1-5, reads EPEVTQTPSHQVTQMGQEVILRCVPISNHLYFYWYRQILGQKVEFLVSFYNNEISEKSEIFDDQFSVERPDGSNFTLKIRSTKLEDSAMYFCASNLGDLSNQPQHFGDGTRLSIL.

In its sample, this clonotype was seen many times. This rearrangement joins TRBV12-3 or TRBV12-4 to TRBJ2-3; 11 bases are shared with TRBD2. The CDR3 runs 16 residues. With V trimmed by 4 bases and J by 9 bases, 12 bases remained unmatched. CDR3 sequence: CASSWRTSGFAGTQYF. In nucleotides, the CDR3 is TGTGCCAGCAGTTGGCGGACTAGCGGGTTCGCAGGAACGCAGTATTTT.

At least ten counts were recorded for this clonotype. This sequence joins TRBV3-1 and TRBJ1-2; D ambiguous. CDR3 size: 13 residues. The germline V gene encodes CDR1 LGHDT and CDR2 YNNKEL (reference sequence). V was clipped by 1 base and J by 8 bases, with 11 bases between them. CDR3 nucleotide sequence: TGTGCCAGCAGCCAAGCCCTGGGCCTGGGCTACACCTTC. This translates into CASSQALGLGYTF.

About this clonotype itself: A read error may explain this, as a much larger clone is one base away. The chain recombines TRBV4-1 with TRBJ1-5, with a possible D match to TRBD1 (5 bases). Germline CDR1 MGHRA, CDR2 YSYEKL. With 0 bases removed from V and 4 bases from J, the gap between germline ends came to 13 bases. This CDR3 comprises 16 residues. This chain's CDR3 is CASSQDGAGNNQPQHF. CDR3 coding DNA: TGCGCCAGCAGCCAAGATGGGGCAGGGAATAATCAGCCCCAGCATTTT.

CDR3 residues: CASSSGTYEHF. CDR3 nucleotide sequence: TGTGCCAGTAGCTCAGGGACCTACGAGCATTTT. This chain joins TRBV19 and TRBJ1-5; tentatively, D is TRBD1 (5 bases). V was cut by 6 bases and J by 14 bases, with 14 bases left in between. CDR1 is LNHDA and CDR2 is SQIVND in the germline V gene (reference sequence). CDR3 length equals 11 residues.

This clonotype was picked up many times. This chain uses TRBV30 with TRBJ2-1; TRBD1 agrees at 8 bases. The germline CDR1 and CDR2 sequences are GTSNPN and SVGIG (reference sequence). This CDR3 has 14 amino acids. Losses at the gene ends were 3 bases for V and 7 bases for J; bases not matched to a gene: 8. The CDR3 coding sequence is TGTGCCTGGAGGGACAGGGCTTCCCGTAATGAGCAGTTCTTC. As protein: CAWRDRASRNEQFF.

This clonotype was counted at least ten times. The genes are TRBV3-1 and TRBJ1-5; perhaps TRBD1 as D (5 bases). CDR3 length: 14 residues. V lost 3 bases, J lost 0 bases, and 6 bases lay in between. From germline, CDR1 is LGHDT and CDR2 YNNKEL (reference sequence). CDR3 in amino acids: CASSQRGSNQPQHF. The CDR3 DNA is TGTGCCAGCAGCCAGAGGGGTAGCAATCAGCCCCAGCATTTT.

At least ten counts were recorded for this clonotype. The chain has TRBV9 and TRBJ1-1; D unclear. This CDR3 region has 16 residues. Germline V CDR1 and CDR2: SGDLS, YYNGEE. The germline V and J ends were trimmed by 3 bases and 4 bases, with 19 bases remaining between them. CDR3: CASSAAGIPGTTEAFF. CDR3 in DNA: TGTGCCAGCAGCGCAGCGGGGATTCCGGGAACCACTGAAGCTTTCTTT.

This clonotype was observed a handful of times. CDR3 residues: CATSRDQGGTDTQYF. As DNA, the CDR3 is TGTGCCACCAGCAGAGATCAGGGGGGCACAGATACGCAGTATTTT. The genes are TRBV15 and TRBJ2-3, with 7 bases matching TRBD1. The CDR3 sequence is 15 residues long. Per germline, CDR1 LNHNV and CDR2 YYDKDF (reference sequence). Unmatched junction bases numbered 1, after V lost 0 bases and J lost 1 base.

This clonotype was counted once. This may come from a read error, since a much larger clone is one base off. The V call is TRBV6-1, the J call TRBJ2-3; D is unresolved. The CDR3 runs 13 residues. Trimming pared 1 base from V and 1 base from J, leaving 3 bases between. Per germline, CDR1 MNHNS and CDR2 SASEGT. CDR3 sequence reads: CASSEGCTDTQYF. The CDR3 DNA is TGTGCCAGCAGTGAAGGTTGCACAGATACGCAGTATTTT.

The rearrangement uses TRBV28 and TRBJ1-3; 9 nucleotides match TRBD1. The V gene's germline CDR1 is MDHEN and CDR2 SYDVKM. V shed 6 bases, J shed 9 bases, and the junction held 12 bases outside the gene matches. The CDR3 spans 15 residues. The CDR3 spells CASSPAQGAVITIYF. The CDR3 DNA reads as TGTGCCAGCAGCCCCGCACAGGGGGCGGTGATCACCATATATTTT.

This clonotype has ten or more counts. The gene calls are TRBV19 and TRBJ2-1; 8 nucleotides align to TRBD2. The V and J ends lost 9 bases and 2 bases, in that order; junction bases with no gene match: 9. Germline loops: CDR1 LNHDA, CDR2 SQIVND (reference sequence). This CDR3 has 15 amino acids. The CDR3 region has the DNA TGTGCCAGCAGAAAAGTTAGCGGGACCTACAATGAGCAGTTCTTC. It translates to CASRKVSGTYNEQFF.

This clonotype was counted ten times or more. This chain links TRBV30 with TRBJ2-5, with a possible D match to TRBD1 (6 bases). V lost 2 bases to trimming and J lost 3 bases, with 7 bases between them. Per germline, CDR1 GTSNPN and CDR2 SVGIG (reference sequence). The CDR3 spans 12 residues. CDR3 loop: CAWSRDKETQYF. In DNA, the CDR3 is TGTGCCTGGAGTAGGGACAAAGAGACCCAGTACTTC.